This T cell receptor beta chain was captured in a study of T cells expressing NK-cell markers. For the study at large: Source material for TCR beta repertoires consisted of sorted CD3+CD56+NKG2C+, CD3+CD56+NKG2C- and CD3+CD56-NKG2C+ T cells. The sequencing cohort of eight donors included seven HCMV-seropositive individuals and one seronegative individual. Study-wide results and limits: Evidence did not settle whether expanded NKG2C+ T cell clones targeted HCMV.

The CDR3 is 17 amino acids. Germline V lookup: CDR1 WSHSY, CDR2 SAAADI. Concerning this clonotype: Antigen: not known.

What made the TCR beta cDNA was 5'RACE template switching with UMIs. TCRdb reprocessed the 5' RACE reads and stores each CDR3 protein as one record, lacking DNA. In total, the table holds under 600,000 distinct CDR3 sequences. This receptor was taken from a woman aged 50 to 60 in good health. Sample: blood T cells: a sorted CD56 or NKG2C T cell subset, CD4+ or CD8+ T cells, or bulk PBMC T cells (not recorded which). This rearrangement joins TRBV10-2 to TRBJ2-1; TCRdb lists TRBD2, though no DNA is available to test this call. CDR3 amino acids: CASSEPLQREFYNEQFF.